Sequencing of this TCR beta chain was carried out in a study of blood T cell repertoires in COVID-19. Study information: Sources were T cells, B-cell-depleted T cells, or PBMCs; the material itself was cDNA or gDNA.

This table comes from immunoSEQ multiplex PCR, and its TCRdb copy is limited to in-frame clones, with some not included. The sample has about 250,000 clones; about four fifths are singletons. Germline lookup yields CDR1 SGHDT and CDR2 YYEEEE. V gave up 4 bases and J gave up 2 bases, with 3 bases separating them. The CDR3 extends over 12 amino acids. Sequenced sample: PBMCs or T cells enriched from blood (not recorded which). The chain has TRBV5-6 and TRBJ2-2; D not certain. The receptor was derived from a man in his forties who had been exposed to COVID-19. The CDR3 sequence: CASSHNTGELFF. In DNA, the CDR3 is TGTGCCAGCAGCCATAACACCGGGGAGCTGTTTTTT.